These T cell receptor beta chains were read from a single sample in a study of cytomegalovirus exposure and HLA in healthy donors. Produced via immunoSEQ multiplex PCR; TCRdb's table is partial and in-frame only. Among tens of thousands of clones, approximately 92% were seen once, and the ten largest hold around 16%. Material for sequencing was PBMCs. The receptors come from a young woman in good health and CMV-seronegative. Each CDR3 is given with its conserved first and last residue. D genes are given only for firm matches. Clone size is not always given. Where it is, it says once, few, many or a class for expanded clones.

V gene: TRBV11-2; D gene: TRBD2; clone size: -; J gene: TRBJ2-5; CDR3 length: 16; CDR3 DNA: TGTGCCAGCAGCTCCGGACTAGCGGGAGTAAGAGAGACCCAGTACTTC; CDR3 protein: CASSSGLAGVRETQYF
V gene: TRBV29-1; D gene: -; clone size: -; J gene: TRBJ1-2; CDR3 length: 11; CDR3 DNA: TGCAGCGTTGTAGGCCAGGGAGGCTACACCTTC; CDR3 protein: CSVVGQGGYTF
V gene: TRBV19; D gene: -; clone size: -; J gene: TRBJ1-6; CDR3 length: 12; CDR3 DNA: TGTGCCAGTAGTATAGACAGGGGATCCCTCCACTTT; CDR3 protein: CASSIDRGSLHF
V gene: TRBV27; D gene: TRBD1; clone size: -; J gene: TRBJ1-2; CDR3 length: 15; CDR3 DNA: TGTGCCAGCAGTTTAGCGGGACAGGGAGTGGGTGGCTACACCTTC; CDR3 protein: CASSLAGQGVGGYTF
V gene: TRBV5-1; D gene: TRBD1; clone size: -; J gene: TRBJ1-2; CDR3 length: 16; CDR3 DNA: TGCGCCAGCAGCTTGGTAGTGGGACAGGGGGCGGATGGCTACACCTTC; CDR3 protein: CASSLVVGQGADGYTF
V gene: TRBV18; D gene: TRBD1; clone size: -; J gene: TRBJ2-7; CDR3 length: 14; CDR3 DNA: TGTGCCAGCTCACCGCAGGGGGTTGGCTACGAGCAGTACTTC; CDR3 protein: CASSPQGVGYEQYF
V gene: TRBV30; D gene: -; clone size: -; J gene: TRBJ1-1; CDR3 length: 13; CDR3 DNA: TGTGCCTGGAGTGTATCTAAGAACACTGAAGCTTTCTTT; CDR3 protein: CAWSVSKNTEAFF
V gene: TRBV7-8; D gene: TRBD1; clone size: -; J gene: TRBJ2-1; CDR3 length: 16; CDR3 DNA: TGTGCCAGCAGCACTAGACAGGGTGAGGGGTACAATGAGCAGTTCTTC; CDR3 protein: CASSTRQGEGYNEQFF
V gene: TRBV30; D gene: TRBD2; clone size: -; J gene: TRBJ2-1; CDR3 length: 15; CDR3 DNA: TGTGCCTGGAGTGTATGGTGGGAGGGCCGGAATGAGCAGTTCTTC; CDR3 protein: CAWSVWWEGRNEQFF
V gene: TRBV6-5; D gene: -; clone size: -; J gene: TRBJ1-3; CDR3 length: 13; CDR3 DNA: TGTGCCAGCAGTCCCCGCGCTGGAAACACCATATATTTT; CDR3 protein: CASSPRAGNTIYF
V gene: TRBV30; D gene: TRBD2; clone size: -; J gene: TRBJ2-1; CDR3 length: 15; CDR3 DNA: TGTGCCTGGAGTGCGGGACTAGCGGCCTACAATGAGCAGTTCTTC; CDR3 protein: CAWSAGLAAYNEQFF
V gene: TRBV5-4; D gene: -; clone size: -; J gene: TRBJ1-1; CDR3 length: 14; CDR3 DNA: TGTGCCAGCAGCTTGGACAATGGGAACACTGAAGCTTTCTTT; CDR3 protein: CASSLDNGNTEAFF
V gene: TRBV19; D gene: TRBD2; clone size: -; J gene: TRBJ2-3; CDR3 length: 18; CDR3 DNA: TGTGCCAGTAGCCGGCTAGCGGGGGGGTTGAGGGACACAGATACGCAGTATTTT; CDR3 protein: CASSRLAGGLRDTDTQYF
V gene: TRBV18; D gene: TRBD1; clone size: once; J gene: TRBJ2-2; CDR3 length: 15; CDR3 DNA: TGTGCCAGCTCACCGGACAGGACGAACACCGGGGAGCTGTTTTTT; CDR3 protein: CASSPDRTNTGELFF
V gene: TRBV5-4; D gene: TRBD2; clone size: -; J gene: TRBJ2-1; CDR3 length: 15; CDR3 DNA: TGTGCCAGCAGCCTTGGCGGGGGGCCCTACAATGAGCAGTTCTTC; CDR3 protein: CASSLGGGPYNEQFF
V gene: TRBV7-9; D gene: -; clone size: -; J gene: TRBJ2-1; CDR3 length: 12; CDR3 DNA: TGTGCCAGCAGCTCTTCTAGGGGTGAGCAGTTCTTC; CDR3 protein: CASSSSRGEQFF
V gene: TRBV5-5; D gene: TRBD1; clone size: -; J gene: TRBJ2-5; CDR3 length: 15; CDR3 DNA: TGTGCCAGCAGCGGGGGACAGGGAGGAGGTGAGACCCAGTACTTC; CDR3 protein: CASSGGQGGGETQYF
V gene: TRBV6-1; D gene: -; clone size: -; J gene: TRBJ1-1; CDR3 length: 15; CDR3 DNA: TGTGCCAGCAGTGGACCCGGGAGGATGAACACTGAAGCTTTCTTT; CDR3 protein: CASSGPGRMNTEAFF
V gene: TRBV11-2; D gene: TRBD1; clone size: few; J gene: TRBJ1-5; CDR3 length: 15; CDR3 DNA: TGTGCCAGCAGCTTAGGAACAGGGGCAAATCAGCCCCAGCATTTT; CDR3 protein: CASSLGTGANQPQHF
V gene: TRBV6-5; D gene: TRBD2; clone size: -; J gene: TRBJ2-7; CDR3 length: 15; CDR3 DNA: TGTGCCAGCAGACCGTGGACTAGCGGGCGGAACGAGCAGTACTTC; CDR3 protein: CASRPWTSGRNEQYF
V gene: TRBV13; D gene: TRBD2; clone size: -; J gene: TRBJ2-7; CDR3 length: 15; CDR3 DNA: TGTGCCAGCAGCCCAGGGAGGGGCACAGCCTACGAGCAGTACTTC; CDR3 protein: CASSPGRGTAYEQYF
V gene: TRBV5-1; D gene: TRBD1; clone size: -; J gene: TRBJ2-1; CDR3 length: 14; CDR3 DNA: TGCGCCAGCAGCTTGGGACAGGGACAATTTGAGCAGTTCTTC; CDR3 protein: CASSLGQGQFEQFF
V gene: TRBV2; D gene: -; clone size: -; J gene: TRBJ2-2; CDR3 length: 15; CDR3 DNA: TGTGCCAGCAGTCCCTTACAGAAATCCACCGGGGAGCTGTTTTTT; CDR3 protein: CASSPLQKSTGELFF